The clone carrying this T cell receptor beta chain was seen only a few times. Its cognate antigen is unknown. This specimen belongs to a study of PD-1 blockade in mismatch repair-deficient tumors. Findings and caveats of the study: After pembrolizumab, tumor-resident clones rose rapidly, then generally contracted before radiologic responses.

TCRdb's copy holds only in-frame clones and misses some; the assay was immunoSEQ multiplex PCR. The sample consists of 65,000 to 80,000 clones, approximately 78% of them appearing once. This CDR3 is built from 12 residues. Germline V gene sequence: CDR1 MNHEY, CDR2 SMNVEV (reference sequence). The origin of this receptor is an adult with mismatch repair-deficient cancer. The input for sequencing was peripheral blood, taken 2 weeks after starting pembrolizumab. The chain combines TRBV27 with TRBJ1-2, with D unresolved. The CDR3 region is CASRGPSEGYTF. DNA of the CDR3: TGTGCTTCCCGGGGTCCTAGTGAGGGCTACACCTTC.